This T cell receptor beta chain was captured in a study of beta chain features in type 1 diabetes. Study-level information: There were approximately 100 million sorted cells examined across all samples. Findings of the study overall: For TCRB rearrangement, an influence of HLA type remained unresolved here. A closer apparent resemblance between naive, central memory and Treg TCRB repertoires was seen in patients than in healthy donors. Shorter TCRB CDR3s, moderately but significantly so, were found in Type 1 diabetes patients in all four CD4+ subsets.

This clone was picked up many times. The antigen remains unidentified. All of the isolated RNA was reverse transcribed, so expressed TCRB transcripts were sequenced. This table comes from immunoSEQ multiplex PCR, and its TCRdb copy is limited to in-frame clones, with some not included. Seen here are 200,000 to 250,000 clones, 27% observed once, and the top ten hold 3.5% to 4.5%. The CDR3 is 15 residues long. The junction had 8 bases not matched to a gene; V was cut back by 5 bases and J by 8 bases. CDR1 is LNHNV and CDR2 is YYDKDF in the germline V gene (reference sequence). V gene TRBV15 combines with J gene TRBJ2-1; 11 bases match TRBD1. This TCR was recovered from a man younger than 40 in good health. The sequenced material came from central memory CD4+ T cells from blood. CDR3: CATSGWTGGRHEQFF. The CDR3 bases are TGTGCCACCAGCGGCTGGACAGGGGGCCGTCATGAGCAGTTCTTC.